This note documents a single T cell receptor beta chain sequence. The antigen is unknown. From RNA transcripts, TCR beta CDR3 regions were amplified. An initial round of RT-PCR targeting the TCR CDR3 relied on the HTBI primer set. TCRdb recomputed calls from the multiplex PCR reads with MiXCR, one row per CDR3 protein. Counted here are approximately 590,000 distinct CDR3 sequences, 46% occurring once; the ten biggest clones make up just over 8%. Stable disease denoted Graves' hyperthyroidism without ophthalmopathy progression within 18 months. Patients were aged 18 to 65, had disease duration under 2 months, and had newly diagnosed hyperthyroidism. Germline CDR1 is SEHNR and CDR2 is FQNEAQ (reference sequence). V was shortened by 1 base and J by 3 bases, with 12 bases between the two germline ends. The CDR3 spans 15 residues. These data originate in a study of T cells in Graves' hyperthyroidism and ophthalmopathy. General study results and limits: In the analysis, a 13 V-J model separated ophthalmopathy from stable hyperthyroidism.

The sample consisted of peripheral blood or thyroid tissue (not recorded which). This rearrangement joins TRBV7-9 to TRBJ1-1; D ambiguous. This receptor was identified in a woman younger than 30 with Graves' hyperthyroidism. CDR3 bases: TGTGCCAGCAGCTTAGAACGGCAGGATTACACTGAAGCTTTCTTT. This translates into CASSLERQDYTEAFF.